The 5 T cell receptor beta chains below all came from one sample that was sequenced in a study of blood T cells in healthy people across ages. The second PCR ran about 6 to 12 cycles with a sample-barcoded 5' primer and J-beta primers. TCRdb reprocessed the 5' RACE reads with MiXCR, giving one entry per CDR3 protein. The data show more than 900,000 distinct CDR3 sequences, about 23% seen once. Separately, the same data were catalogued under a study of T cells of mothers and their children.

What was sequenced was blood. The receptors come from a girl aged 2-10 years in good health.

This chain joins TRBV7-9 and TRBJ2-5; no clear D. In germline, CDR1 is SEHNR, CDR2 FQNEAQ (reference sequence). The CDR3 totals 12 residues. V lost 0 bases and J lost 7, with 6 bases in between. CDR3 amino acids: CASSLAGWTQYF. The CDR3 DNA is TGTGCCAGCAGCTTAGCAGGTTGGACCCAGTACTTC.

The V and J genes are TRBV12-3 or TRBV12-4 and TRBJ2-7, with D possibly TRBD2 on 6 matching bases. Trimming took 8 bases from V and 4 from J, leaving 12 bases between them. This CDR3 is 12 amino acids long. The CDR3: CASGSGGYEQYF. The CDR3 DNA reads TGTGCCAGCGGTTCCGGGGGATACGAGCAGTACTTC.

The chain joins TRBV20-1 to TRBJ1-1, with 7 bases fitting TRBD1. The CDR3 has 13 amino acids. CDR1 is DFQATT and CDR2 is SNEGSKA in the germline V gene (reference sequence). V lost 0 bases and J lost 4; bases outside the gene matches: 2. The CDR3 region is CSARDAGGTEAFF. CDR3 nucleotides: TGCAGTGCTAGAGATGCAGGGGGCACTGAAGCTTTCTTT.

This clonotype was seen more than once but under ten times. The V call is TRBV29-1, the J call TRBJ2-1; D possibly corresponds to TRBD1 (5 bases). V was clipped by 2 bases and J by 3 bases, with 17 bases between them. CDR3 length: 16 residues. Per the germline V gene, CDR1 is SQVTM and CDR2 is ANQGSEA. The CDR3 DNA reads TGCAGCGTTGAAAGCCCCAGGGTGAGGTACTACAATGAGCAGTTCTTC. Translating it yields CSVESPRVRYYNEQFF.

This clonotype is a singleton in its sample. This chain connects TRBV12-3 or TRBV12-4 to TRBJ2-5; 8 positions match TRBD2. The tail of the sequence fits TRBJ2-1 better, so the J call may be wrong. This CDR3 contains 13 residues. For the CDR3, the DNA is TGTGCCAGCAACCCGCGGGAGGCCAATGAGCAGTTCTTC. Amino acid sequence: CASNPREANEQFF.